A selection of T cell receptor beta chains follows, all from one sample in a study of blood T cell repertoires in COVID-19. Measured with immunoSEQ multiplex PCR; TCRdb has only the in-frame clones, and not every one. Here the sample spans 540,000 or so clones, less than 90% being singletons. Sequencing input: peripheral blood. These TCRs come from a woman aged 50 to 60 with COVID-19, enrolled during active disease. CDR3s include the opening cysteine and the closing phenylalanine or tryptophan. Fields, in order: D gene, V gene, J gene, clone size, CDR3 protein. D genes are given only for firm matches. Size tells how often a clone was seen (once, few, many) or the class of an expanded clone, and some rows leave it out.

d_call: .; v_call: TRBV3-1/TRBV3-2; j_call: TRBJ2-3; clone_size: .; cdr3_aa: CASSQALRGTDTQYF
d_call: .; v_call: TRBV6-1; j_call: TRBJ1-5; clone_size: .; cdr3_aa: CASSEWAGDNQPQHF
d_call: .; v_call: TRBV5-1; j_call: TRBJ1-1; clone_size: .; cdr3_aa: CASSRFRGNTEAFF
d_call: TRBD1; v_call: TRBV9; j_call: TRBJ1-5; clone_size: .; cdr3_aa: CASSGQGASNQPQHF
d_call: .; v_call: TRBV28; j_call: TRBJ2-5; clone_size: .; cdr3_aa: CASSPGGRETQYF
d_call: TRBD2; v_call: TRBV30; j_call: TRBJ2-7; clone_size: .; cdr3_aa: CAWGEGGMDEQYF
d_call: .; v_call: TRBV2; j_call: TRBJ2-1; clone_size: .; cdr3_aa: CASSERLLNGEQFF
d_call: TRBD1; v_call: TRBV2; j_call: TRBJ1-2; clone_size: .; cdr3_aa: CASSALGQGRSGYTF
d_call: TRBD1; v_call: TRBV6-6; j_call: TRBJ1-1; clone_size: many; cdr3_aa: CASSPGQGSMNTEAFF
d_call: TRBD1; v_call: TRBV18; j_call: TRBJ2-7; clone_size: few; cdr3_aa: CASSPIPPGQGDEQYF
d_call: TRBD1; v_call: TRBV19; j_call: TRBJ2-1; clone_size: .; cdr3_aa: CASSPQGQYNEQFF
d_call: .; v_call: TRBV27; j_call: TRBJ1-6; clone_size: once; cdr3_aa: CASSLSLRVNSPLHF
d_call: TRBD1; v_call: TRBV7-3; j_call: TRBJ2-1; clone_size: .; cdr3_aa: CASSPIKTGGKGDEQFF
d_call: .; v_call: TRBV7-6; j_call: TRBJ2-3; clone_size: .; cdr3_aa: CASSRGPSTDTQYF
d_call: TRBD2; v_call: TRBV28; j_call: TRBJ2-1; clone_size: .; cdr3_aa: CASSLLAGGYEQFF
d_call: .; v_call: TRBV6-5; j_call: TRBJ1-1; clone_size: .; cdr3_aa: CASSSGSPTGPSEAFF